This paragraph reports one T cell receptor (beta chain). This CDR3 comprises 16 residues. The ends lost 9 bases at V and 0 bases at J; junction bases unmatched: 13. Germline V lookup: CDR1 MGHDK, CDR2 SYGVNS. Replicate PCRs were loaded with approximately 300 ng DNA from unsorted PBMC, about 32,000 T cell genomes. Original processing methods: Junction-only immunoSEQ data arrived without quality scores, meaning filtering differed. The table came from immunoSEQ multiplex PCR; TCRdb's copy has only in-frame clones and leaves some out. V and J calls and clone size are copied from that table; D and trimming were computed from the DNA. This sample has a few hundred thousand clones; 79% occur once, and the top ten carry around 12%. The data stem from a study of shared clonotypes between healthy human individuals. In the study overall: Aged between 18 and 49, the donors were a couple of women and a few men.

The unsorted samples had 100 million or so PBMCs used for genomic DNA. This chain connects TRBV25-1 to TRBJ1-1; 7 bases are a match to TRBD1. The sequence came from a woman aged 40 to 50 in good health. Some clones in this sample may be carry-over from other donors' samples. Sequencing was carried out using PBMCs. The CDR3, as DNA: TGTGCCAGTTCGCAGACAGGGAGTTTCGTGAACACTGAAGCTTTCTTT. It translates to CASSQTGSFVNTEAFF.